The 18 T cell receptor beta chains in this list originate from one sample, sequenced in a study of T cell responses to AZD1222 COVID-19 vaccine. Produced via immunoSEQ multiplex PCR; TCRdb's table is partial and in-frame only. The sample holds about 73,000 clones, around 88% seen once. This material consisted of peripheral blood, taken on day 0 of AZD1222 vaccination. The receptor source for this set is an adult in good health.

This sequence joins TRBV7-9 and TRBJ2-1; 14 nucleotides match TRBD2. With V trimmed by 5 bases and J by 2 bases, 5 bases remained unmatched. The CDR3 extends over 17 amino acids. Germline lookup yields CDR1 SEHNR and CDR2 FQNEAQ (reference sequence). The CDR3 nucleotides read TGTGCCAGCAGCACGGGACTAGCGGGGGAAACCTACAATGAGCAGTTCTTC. Protein product: CASSTGLAGETYNEQFF.

The chain links TRBV9 to TRBJ2-2; weak D call: TRBD1 (5 bases). Germline loops: CDR1 SGDLS, CDR2 YYNGEE. V lost 5 bases, J lost 1 base, and 15 bases lay in between. The CDR3 is 16 residues long. The CDR3 DNA follows: TGTGCCAGCAGGCCTCAGGACATTTTGAACACCGGGGAGCTGTTTTTT. Translation gives CASRPQDILNTGELFF.

The chain couples TRBV7-3 to TRBJ2-7; TRBD2 matches 8 bases. Germline V CDR1 and CDR2: SGHTA, FQGTGA. V lost 5 bases and J lost 0; bases outside the gene matches: 3. The CDR3 contains 14 residues. The CDR3 spells CASSLSGSSYEQYF. The CDR3 DNA follows: TGTGCCAGCAGCCTAAGCGGGAGCTCCTACGAGCAGTACTTC.

The chain employs TRBV11-2 and TRBJ2-3, with TRBD2 matching 15 bases. The CDR3 is made up of 21 amino acids. Germline V gives CDR1 SGHAT, CDR2 FQNNGV. V shed 6 bases and J 1 base; nucleotides not matched to a gene: 17. The CDR3 protein is CASSSNLLPGLAGGRTDTQYF. DNA of the CDR3: TGTGCCAGCAGTTCAAACCTACTTCCGGGACTAGCGGGAGGACGCACAGATACGCAGTATTTT.

The chain combines TRBV3-1 (or the pseudogene TRBV3-2) with TRBJ2-2; perhaps D is TRBD1 or TRBD2 (5 bases each). This CDR3 spans 14 amino acids. The germline V and J ends were trimmed by 0 bases and 5 bases, with 7 bases remaining between them. Germline V gene lookup returns CDR1 LGHDT and CDR2 YNNKEL (reference sequence). The CDR3 bases are TGTGCCAGCAGCCAAGAAGAGGGGACCGGGGAGCTGTTTTTT. Its protein is CASSQEEGTGELFF.

This chain connects TRBV7-9 to TRBJ2-3; the match to TRBD2 covers 9 bases. In germline, CDR1 is SEHNR, CDR2 FQNEAQ (reference sequence). The CDR3 runs to 18 residues. Trimming cost V 5 bases and J 2 bases; bases outside gene matches: 14. DNA of the CDR3: TGTGCCAGCAGCCCCCTATATGGACTAGCGCAGTTCACAGATACGCAGTATTTT. Translating gives CASSPLYGLAQFTDTQYF.

The chain carries TRBV19 and TRBJ2-3, with D perhaps given as TRBD1 or TRBD2 (7 bases each). Germline V CDR1 and CDR2: LNHDA, SQIVND (reference sequence). The CDR3 has 15 amino acids. V was shortened by 4 bases and J by 4 bases, with 15 bases between the two germline ends. This CDR3 reads CASSRGRGPSDTQYF. The CDR3 region has the DNA TGTGCCAGTAGTAGGGGGAGGGGGCCGTCAGATACGCAGTATTTT. The entire variable domain, with the rest obtained from reference TRBV19 and TRBJ2-3, is as follows: DGGITQSPKYLFRKEGQNVTLSCEQNLNHDAMYWYRQDPGQGLRLIYYSQIVNDFQKGDIAEGYSVSREKKESFPLTVTSAQKNPTAFYLCASSRGRGPSDTQYFGPGTRLTVL.

The chain employs TRBV11-3 and TRBJ2-1; TRBD1 or TRBD2 may be the D gene (6 bases each). V dropped 1 base and J dropped 8 bases, with 15 bases sitting between them. The CDR3 is made up of 15 amino acids. From germline, CDR1 is SGHNT and CDR2 YENEEA. CDR3 amino acids: CASSLGLRGADEQFF. CDR3 nucleotides: TGTGCCAGCAGCTTAGGGTTGAGGGGGGCGGATGAGCAGTTCTTC.

This rearrangement joins TRBV28 to TRBJ1-3; 7 bases fit TRBD1. V shed 1 base, J shed 2 bases, and the junction held 5 bases outside the gene matches. Germline values: CDR1 MDHEN, CDR2 SYDVKM. CDR3 length: 16 amino acids. The CDR3 sequence: CASSLYRGLAGNTIYF. CDR3 nucleotide sequence: TGTGCCAGCAGTTTATATAGGGGGCTGGCTGGAAACACCATATATTTT.

This chain joins TRBV5-1 and TRBJ2-6; 7 nucleotides line up with TRBD1. This CDR3 is built from 16 residues. V lost 4 bases to trimming and J lost 2 bases; unmatched junction nucleotides: 6. Germline lookup yields CDR1 SGHRS and CDR2 YFSETQ. CDR3 sequence reads: CASSDYRGAGANVLTF. CDR3 DNA: TGCGCCAGCAGCGACTACAGGGGAGCTGGGGCCAACGTCCTGACTTTC.

The chain joins TRBV7-3 to TRBJ2-7, with 7 bases that match TRBD2. Germline loops: CDR1 SGHTA, CDR2 FQGTGA. The CDR3 is 13 amino acids. With 1 base clipped from V and 7 bases from J, the junction kept 4 bases outside the gene matches. The CDR3 nucleotides read TGTGCCAGCAGCTTAAGGGAGGGAGGGGAGCAGTACTTC. This translates into CASSLREGGEQYF.

The rearrangement joins TRBV27 to TRBJ2-7; 7 bases map to TRBD1. This CDR3 comprises 14 residues. Germline values: CDR1 MNHEY, CDR2 SMNVEV (reference sequence). Unmatched junction bases numbered 5, after V lost 3 bases and J lost 3 bases. CDR3 sequence (DNA): TGTGCCAGCAGTTTTCCGGGACAGATCTACGAGCAGTACTTC. Translation: CASSFPGQIYEQYF.

J is TRBJ1-5 and V is TRBV28, with TRBD1 matching 7 bases. The germline CDR1 and CDR2 sequences are MDHEN and SYDVKM. This CDR3 region has 15 residues. V lost 5 bases and J lost 3; bases outside the gene matches: 7. The CDR3 region has the DNA TGTGCCAGCAGTCGCTACGACAGGGTCAATCAGCCCCAGCATTTT. Translated: CASSRYDRVNQPQHF. The full variable domain, in which reference TRBV28 and TRBJ1-5 provide the parts outside the CDR3, is DVKVTQSSRYLVKRTGEKVFLECVQDMDHENMFWYRQDPGLGLRLIYFSYDVKMKEKGDIPEGYSVSREKKERFSLILESASTNQTSMYLCASSRYDRVNQPQHFGDGTRLSIL.

This sequence joins TRBV12-3 or TRBV12-4 and TRBJ2-5, with TRBD1 matching 8 bases. V dropped 7 bases and J dropped 4; count of bases not matched to a gene: 5. The CDR3 has 13 amino acids. The CDR3 DNA reads TGTGCCAGCACCCGACAGGGGATAGAGACCCAGTACTTC. This sequence encodes CASTRQGIETQYF.

This chain uses TRBV6-1 with TRBJ1-6; D perhaps matches TRBD1 (5 bases). This CDR3 spans 18 amino acids. Trimming pared 4 bases from V and 2 bases from J, leaving 18 bases between. The germline V gene has CDR1 MNHNS and CDR2 SASEGT. CDR3 amino acids: CASSGRDLRKPYNSPLHF. The CDR3 nucleotides read TGTGCCAGCAGTGGCCGGGACTTGAGAAAACCCTATAATTCACCCCTCCACTTT.

The chain has TRBV29-1 and TRBJ1-2; D is unclear. Germline CDR1 is SQVTM and CDR2 is ANQGSEA. The CDR3 consists of 13 residues. The germline V and J ends were trimmed by 3 bases and 4 bases, with 12 bases remaining between them. This chain's CDR3 is CSVERVEVYGYTF. The CDR3 bases are TGCAGCGTTGAGAGGGTTGAGGTCTATGGCTACACCTTC.

V and J are TRBV7-6 and TRBJ1-5; the D gene is possibly TRBD1 (6 bases). The CDR3 has 16 residues. V was shortened by 8 bases and J by 9 bases, with 26 bases between the two germline ends. Germline V gives CDR1 SGHVS, CDR2 FNYEAQ. Here the CDR3 reads CASGPTVQGMGGPQHF. The DNA for the CDR3 is TGTGCCAGCGGGCCTACGGTCCAGGGGATGGGGGGGCCCCAGCATTTT.

The CDR3 here is CASVLQGDDTEAFF. For the CDR3, the DNA is TGTGCCAGCGTTCTACAGGGGGATGACACTGAAGCTTTCTTT. The chain couples TRBV6-5 to TRBJ1-1; 8 positions agree with TRBD1. The CDR3 is 14 amino acids. V gave up 8 bases and J gave up 3 bases; unmatched junction bases: 8. The germline V gene has CDR1 MNHEY and CDR2 SVGAGI.